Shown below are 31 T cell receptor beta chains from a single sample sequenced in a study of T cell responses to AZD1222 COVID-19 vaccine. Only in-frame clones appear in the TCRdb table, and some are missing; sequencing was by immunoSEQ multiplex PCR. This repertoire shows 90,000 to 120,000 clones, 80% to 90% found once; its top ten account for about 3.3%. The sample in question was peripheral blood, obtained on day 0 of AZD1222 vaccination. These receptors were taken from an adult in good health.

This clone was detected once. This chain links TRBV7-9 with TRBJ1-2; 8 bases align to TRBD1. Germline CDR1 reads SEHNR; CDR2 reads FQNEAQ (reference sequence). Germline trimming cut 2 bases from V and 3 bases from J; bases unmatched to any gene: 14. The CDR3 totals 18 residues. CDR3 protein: CASSLSESGQGAHYGYTF. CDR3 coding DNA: TGTGCCAGCAGCTTAAGCGAGTCGGGGCAGGGGGCCCACTATGGCTACACCTTC. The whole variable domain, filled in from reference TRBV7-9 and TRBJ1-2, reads DTGVSQNPRHKITKRGQNVTFRCDPISEHNRLYWYRQTLGQGPEFLTYFQNEAQLEKSRLLSDRFSAERPKGSFSTLEIQRTEQGDSAMYLCASSLSESGQGAHYGYTFGSGTRLTVV.

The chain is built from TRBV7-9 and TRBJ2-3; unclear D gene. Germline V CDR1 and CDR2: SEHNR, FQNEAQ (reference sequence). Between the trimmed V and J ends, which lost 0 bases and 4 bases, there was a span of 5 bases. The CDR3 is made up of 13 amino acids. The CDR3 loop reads CASSLAEADTQYF. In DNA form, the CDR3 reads TGTGCCAGCAGCTTAGCAGAGGCAGATACGCAGTATTTT.

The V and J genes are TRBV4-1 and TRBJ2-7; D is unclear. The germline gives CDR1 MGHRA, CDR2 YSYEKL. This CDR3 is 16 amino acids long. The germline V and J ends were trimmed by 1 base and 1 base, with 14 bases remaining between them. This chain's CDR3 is CASSQAHSDLSYEQYF. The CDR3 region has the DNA TGCGCCAGCAGCCAAGCCCACAGTGATCTTTCCTACGAGCAGTACTTC.

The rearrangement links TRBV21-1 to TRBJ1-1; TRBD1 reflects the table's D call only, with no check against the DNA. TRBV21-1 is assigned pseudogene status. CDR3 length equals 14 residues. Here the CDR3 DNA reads TGTGCCAGCAGCGTACCAGGGATGCGCACTGAAGCTTTCTTT. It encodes CASSVPGMRTEAFF.

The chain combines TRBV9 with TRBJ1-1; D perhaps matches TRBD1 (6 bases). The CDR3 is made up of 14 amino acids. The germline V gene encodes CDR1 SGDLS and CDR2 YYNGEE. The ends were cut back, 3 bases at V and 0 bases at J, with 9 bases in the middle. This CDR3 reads CASSAGQLNTEAFF. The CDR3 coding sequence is TGTGCCAGCAGCGCAGGACAGTTGAACACTGAAGCTTTCTTT.

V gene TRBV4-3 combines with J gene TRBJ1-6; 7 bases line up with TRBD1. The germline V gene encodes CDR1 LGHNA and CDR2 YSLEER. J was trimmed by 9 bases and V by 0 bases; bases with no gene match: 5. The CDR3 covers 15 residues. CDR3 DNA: TGCGCCAGCAGCCAAGAAGGGGGCCAAGGTTCACCCCTCCACTTT. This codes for CASSQEGGQGSPLHF.

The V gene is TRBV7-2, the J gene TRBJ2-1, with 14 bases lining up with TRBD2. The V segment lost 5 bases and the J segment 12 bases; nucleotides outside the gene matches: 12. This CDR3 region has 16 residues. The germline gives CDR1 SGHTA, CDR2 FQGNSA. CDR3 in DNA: TGTGCCAGCAGCCCCACCCCGGGACTAGCGGGGGAGGGGCAGTTCTTC. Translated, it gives CASSPTPGLAGEGQFF.

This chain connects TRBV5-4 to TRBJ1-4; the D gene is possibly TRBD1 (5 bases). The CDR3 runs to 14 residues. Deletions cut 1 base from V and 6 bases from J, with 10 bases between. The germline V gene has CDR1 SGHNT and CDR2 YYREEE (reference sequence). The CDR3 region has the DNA TGTGCCAGCAGCTTGCCGGGACGGGATGAAAAACTGTTTTTT. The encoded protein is CASSLPGRDEKLFF.

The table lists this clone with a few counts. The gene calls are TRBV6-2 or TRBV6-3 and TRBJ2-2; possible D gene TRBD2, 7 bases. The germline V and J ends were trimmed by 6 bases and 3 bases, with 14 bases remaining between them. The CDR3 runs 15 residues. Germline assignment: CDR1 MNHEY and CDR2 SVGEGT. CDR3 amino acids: CASSWAGADTGELFF. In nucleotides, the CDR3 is TGTGCCAGCAGCTGGGCGGGGGCGGACACCGGGGAGCTGTTTTTT.

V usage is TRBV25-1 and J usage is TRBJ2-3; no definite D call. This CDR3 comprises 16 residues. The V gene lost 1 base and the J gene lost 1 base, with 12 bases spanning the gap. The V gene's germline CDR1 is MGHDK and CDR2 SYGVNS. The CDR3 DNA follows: TGTGCCAGCAGTGAATTCGGCCGAACAGGCACAGATACGCAGTATTTT. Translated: CASSEFGRTGTDTQYF. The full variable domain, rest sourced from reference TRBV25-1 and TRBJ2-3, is EADIYQTPRYLVIGTGKKITLECSQTMGHDKMYWYQQDPGMELHLIHYSYGVNSTEKGDLSSESTVSRIRTEHFPLTLESARPSHTSQYLCASSEFGRTGTDTQYFGPGTRLTVL.

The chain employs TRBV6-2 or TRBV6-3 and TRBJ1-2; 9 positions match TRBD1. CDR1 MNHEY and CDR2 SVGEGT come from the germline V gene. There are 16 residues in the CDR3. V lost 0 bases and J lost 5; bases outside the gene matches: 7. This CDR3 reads CASSYSSGTGPYGYTF. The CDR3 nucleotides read TGTGCCAGCAGTTACTCATCCGGGACAGGGCCATATGGCTACACCTTC.

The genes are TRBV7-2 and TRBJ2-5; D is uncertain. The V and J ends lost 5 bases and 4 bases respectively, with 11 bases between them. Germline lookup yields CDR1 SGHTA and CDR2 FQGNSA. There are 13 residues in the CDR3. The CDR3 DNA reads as TGTGCCAGCAGCCAAGGGCAGTCAGAGACCCAGTACTTC. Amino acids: CASSQGQSETQYF.

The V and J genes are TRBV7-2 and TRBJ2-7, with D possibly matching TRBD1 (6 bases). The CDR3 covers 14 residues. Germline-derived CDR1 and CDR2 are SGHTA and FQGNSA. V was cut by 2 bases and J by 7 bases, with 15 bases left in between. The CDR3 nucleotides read TGTGCCAGCAGCTTACCTAACAGGGTAAGGGAGCAGTACTTC. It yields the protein CASSLPNRVREQYF.

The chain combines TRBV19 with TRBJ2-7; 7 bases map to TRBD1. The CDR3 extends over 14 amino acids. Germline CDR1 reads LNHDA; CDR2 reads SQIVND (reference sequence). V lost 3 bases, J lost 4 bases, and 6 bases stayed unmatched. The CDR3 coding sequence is TGTGCCAGTAGTATTTTGGACAGGACATACGAGCAGTACTTC. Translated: CASSILDRTYEQYF. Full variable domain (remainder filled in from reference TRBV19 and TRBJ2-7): DGGITQSPKYLFRKEGQNVTLSCEQNLNHDAMYWYRQDPGQGLRLIYYSQIVNDFQKGDIAEGYSVSREKKESFPLTVTSAQKNPTAFYLCASSILDRTYEQYFGPGTRLTVT.

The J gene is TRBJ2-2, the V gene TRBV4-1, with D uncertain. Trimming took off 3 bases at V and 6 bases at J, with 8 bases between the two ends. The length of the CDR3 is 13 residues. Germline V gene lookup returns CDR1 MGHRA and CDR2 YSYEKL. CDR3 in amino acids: CASSHRQAGELFF. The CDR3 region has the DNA TGCGCCAGCAGCCACAGACAAGCCGGGGAGCTGTTTTTT.

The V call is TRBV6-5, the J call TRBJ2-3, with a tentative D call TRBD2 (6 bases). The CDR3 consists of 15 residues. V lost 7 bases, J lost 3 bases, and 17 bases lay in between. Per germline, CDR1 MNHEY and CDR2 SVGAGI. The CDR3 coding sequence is TGTGCCAGCATGCTGAAAACTAGCATAACAGATACGCAGTATTTT. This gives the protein CASMLKTSITDTQYF.

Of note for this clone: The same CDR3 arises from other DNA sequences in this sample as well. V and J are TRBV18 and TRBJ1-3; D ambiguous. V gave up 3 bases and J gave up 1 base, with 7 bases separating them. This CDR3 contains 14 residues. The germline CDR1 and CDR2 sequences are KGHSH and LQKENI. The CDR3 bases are TGTGCCAGCTCACCCACAGTTTCTGGAAACACCATATATTTT. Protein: CASSPTVSGNTIYF.

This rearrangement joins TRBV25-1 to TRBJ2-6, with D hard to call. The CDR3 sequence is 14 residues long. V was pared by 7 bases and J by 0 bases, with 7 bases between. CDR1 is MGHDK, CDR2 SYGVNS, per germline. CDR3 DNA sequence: TGTGCCAGCACCAGAAGCTCTGGGGCCAACGTCCTGACTTTC. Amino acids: CASTRSSGANVLTF.

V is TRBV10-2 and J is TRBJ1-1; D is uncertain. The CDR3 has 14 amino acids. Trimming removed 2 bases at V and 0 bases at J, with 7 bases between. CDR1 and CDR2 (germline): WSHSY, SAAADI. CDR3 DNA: TGCGCCAGCAGTGAGCCACTCATGAACACTGAAGCTTTCTTT. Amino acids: CASSEPLMNTEAFF.

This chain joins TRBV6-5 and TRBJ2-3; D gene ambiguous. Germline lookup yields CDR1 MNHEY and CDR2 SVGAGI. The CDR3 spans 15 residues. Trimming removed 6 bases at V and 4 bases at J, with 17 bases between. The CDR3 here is CASRSSLPPADTQYF. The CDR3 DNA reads TGTGCCAGCAGATCCTCACTCCCCCCAGCAGATACGCAGTATTTT.

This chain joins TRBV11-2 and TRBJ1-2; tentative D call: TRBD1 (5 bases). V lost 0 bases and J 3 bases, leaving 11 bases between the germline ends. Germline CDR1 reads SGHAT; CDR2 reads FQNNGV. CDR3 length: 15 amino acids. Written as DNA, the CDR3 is TGTGCCAGCAGCTTAGAACCAGGGAGGGACTATGGCTACACCTTC. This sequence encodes CASSLEPGRDYGYTF.

CDR3 sequence (DNA): TGTGCCAGCAGCCCGGGACAGGGCTTGGGCTACACCTTC. It codes for CASSPGQGLGYTF. The gene calls are TRBV2 and TRBJ1-2, with 9 positions matching TRBD1. V was clipped by 6 bases and J by 8 bases; unmatched bases: 7. Germline CDR1 SNHLY, CDR2 FYNNEI. The CDR3 loop spans 13 amino acids.

CDR3 DNA sequence: TGTGCCAGCAGCCAAGGGCACTACTATGGCTACACCTTC. This encodes CASSQGHYYGYTF. The J gene is TRBJ1-2, the V gene TRBV14, with D hard to call. The germline V gene has CDR1 SGHDN and CDR2 FVKESK. V shed 1 base and J shed 3 bases, with 6 bases lying between them. The CDR3 has 13 residues.

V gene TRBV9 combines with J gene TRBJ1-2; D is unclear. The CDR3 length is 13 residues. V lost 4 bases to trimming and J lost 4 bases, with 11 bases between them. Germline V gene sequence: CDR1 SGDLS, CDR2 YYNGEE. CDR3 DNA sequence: TGTGCCAGCAGCCCTCCGACGGGCTATGGCTACACCTTC. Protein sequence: CASSPPTGYGYTF.

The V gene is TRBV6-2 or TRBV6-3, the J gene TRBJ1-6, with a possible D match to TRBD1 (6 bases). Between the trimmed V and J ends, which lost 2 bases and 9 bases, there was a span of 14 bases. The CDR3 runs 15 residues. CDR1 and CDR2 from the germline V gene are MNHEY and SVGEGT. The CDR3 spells CASSYATGSGSPLHF. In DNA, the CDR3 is TGTGCCAGCAGTTACGCCACAGGGTCCGGTTCACCCCTCCACTTT.

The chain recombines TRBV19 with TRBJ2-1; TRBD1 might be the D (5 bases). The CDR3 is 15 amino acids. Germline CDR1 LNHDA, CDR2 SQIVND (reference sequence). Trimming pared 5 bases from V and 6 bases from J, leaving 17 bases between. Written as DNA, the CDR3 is TGTGCCAGTAGTCGGCAGGGTCAAGGTCCCAATGAGCAGTTCTTC. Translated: CASSRQGQGPNEQFF.

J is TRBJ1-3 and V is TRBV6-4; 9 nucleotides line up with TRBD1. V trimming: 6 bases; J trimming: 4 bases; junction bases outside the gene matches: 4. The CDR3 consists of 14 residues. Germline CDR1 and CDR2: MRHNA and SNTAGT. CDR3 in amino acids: CASRDRGYGNTIYF. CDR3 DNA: TGTGCCAGCAGGGACAGGGGCTACGGAAACACCATATATTTT.

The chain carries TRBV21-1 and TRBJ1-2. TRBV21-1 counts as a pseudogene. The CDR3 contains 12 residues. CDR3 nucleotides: TGTGCCAGCAACGTACAGGGAGGTGGCTACACCTTC. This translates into CASNVQGGGYTF.

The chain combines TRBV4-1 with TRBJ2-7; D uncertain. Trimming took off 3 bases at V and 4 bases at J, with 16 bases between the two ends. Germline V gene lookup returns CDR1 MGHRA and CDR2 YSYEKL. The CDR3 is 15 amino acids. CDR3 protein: CASSQTLLHTYEQYF. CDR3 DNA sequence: TGCGCCAGCAGCCAGACCCTCCTTCACACTTACGAGCAGTACTTC.

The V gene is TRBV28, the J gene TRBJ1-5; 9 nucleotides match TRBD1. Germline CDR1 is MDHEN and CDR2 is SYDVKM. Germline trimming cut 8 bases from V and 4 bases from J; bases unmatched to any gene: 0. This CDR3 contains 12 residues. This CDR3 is CASDRGNQPQHF. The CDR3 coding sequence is TGTGCCAGCGACAGGGGGAATCAGCCCCAGCATTTT.

DNA of the CDR3: TGTGCCAGCATTCCACTTGGGGCAGTACTCAGCGAGCAGTACTTC. This encodes CASIPLGAVLSEQYF. This chain joins TRBV28 and TRBJ2-7; TRBD1 is a possible D gene (5 bases). Trimming left V 7 bases short and J 6 bases short, with 22 bases between. Germline lookup yields CDR1 MDHEN and CDR2 SYDVKM. The CDR3 extends over 15 amino acids. Together with reference TRBV28 and TRBJ2-7, the CDR3 gives the full variable domain: DVKVTQSSRYLVKRTGEKVFLECVQDMDHENMFWYRQDPGLGLRLIYFSYDVKMKEKGDIPEGYSVSREKKERFSLILESASTNQTSMYLCASIPLGAVLSEQYFGPGTRLTVT.